These T cell receptor beta chains were read from a single sample in a study of tumor-infiltrating lymphocytes in localized non-small cell lung cancer. The repertoire was sequenced with immunoSEQ multiplex PCR; TCRdb's copy has only in-frame clones and lacks some. The sample contains 9,500 to 15,000 clones, 60% to 85% of which appear only once. Sequenced sample: lung tumor tissue. These TCRs come from a human donor with non-small cell lung cancer. The CDR3 runs from the conserved cysteine through the conserved F or W. A D gene is named only where the DNA matches it firmly. Clone size is not always given. Where it is, it says once, few, many or a class for expanded clones.

DNA: TGCAGCGTTGAGCATGGGCAGCCGGGCGGCACTGAAGCTTTCTTT
CDR3: CSVEHGQPGGTEAFF
size: .
J: TRBJ1-1
V: TRBV29-1
D: .

DNA: TGTGCCAGCAGCTGGACTAGCGTCCGTCTAACCAAAAACATTCAGTACTTC
CDR3: CASSWTSVRLTKNIQYF
size: .
J: TRBJ2-4
V: TRBV28
D: TRBD2

DNA: TGTGCCAGCAGTTTCGGGCCACTAGTGGACTTC
CDR3: CASSFGPLVDF
size: .
J: TRBJ2-5
V: TRBV28
D: .

DNA: TGCGCCAGCAGCCAAGAAGCCGGGAGGGCCGGGGAGCTGTTTTTT
CDR3: CASSQEAGRAGELFF
size: .
J: TRBJ2-2
V: TRBV4-3
D: TRBD2

DNA: TGCGCCAGCAGCCAAGATCTGAGCGAGGAAGCTTTCTTT
CDR3: CASSQDLSEEAFF
size: .
J: TRBJ1-1
V: TRBV4-3
D: .

DNA: TGTGCCAGCAGCCAGCCGGGACAAAGAAGCACAGATACGCAGTATTTT
CDR3: CASSQPGQRSTDTQYF
size: .
J: TRBJ2-3
V: TRBV2
D: .

DNA: TGTGCCAGCAGTGAAGAGCACAGGGCCAAAAACATTCAGTACTTC
CDR3: CASSEEHRAKNIQYF
size: .
J: TRBJ2-4
V: TRBV2
D: .

DNA: TGTGCCAGCAGCTCGGGACTCCACAATCAGCCCCAGCATTTT
CDR3: CASSSGLHNQPQHF
size: .
J: TRBJ1-5
V: TRBV5-6
D: .

DNA: TGTGCCAGCAGCTTCGGGACAGGGGGCAATCAGCCCCAGCATTTT
CDR3: CASSFGTGGNQPQHF
size: once
J: TRBJ1-5
V: TRBV5-6
D: TRBD1

DNA: TGCGCCAGCAGCGGGGGAGCGGGAGGGCCTCTAAACACAGATACGCAGTATTTT
CDR3: CASSGGAGGPLNTDTQYF
size: once
J: TRBJ2-3
V: TRBV5-1
D: TRBD2

DNA: TGTGCCAGCAGCCACAGGGTCCCGAACACTGAAGCTTTCTTT
CDR3: CASSHRVPNTEAFF
size: .
J: TRBJ1-1
V: TRBV7-9
D: .

DNA: TGTGCCAGCAGCTTCTATCAGGGTGGAGAGACCCAGTACTTC
CDR3: CASSFYQGGETQYF
size: .
J: TRBJ2-5
V: TRBV7-9
D: .

DNA: TGTGCCAGCAGCCCAGGGAGTGGCTACACCTTC
CDR3: CASSPGSGYTF
size: .
J: TRBJ1-2
V: TRBV7-9
D: .

DNA: TGTGCCAGCAGTTCCTCAGGGGGAGTTCAGGAAAAACTGTTTTTT
CDR3: CASSSSGGVQEKLFF
size: .
J: TRBJ1-4
V: TRBV28
D: TRBD1

DNA: TGTGCCAGCGGGAAGGGTGGTCTGGACTACACCTTC
CDR3: CASGKGGLDYTF
size: .
J: TRBJ1-2
V: TRBV6-6
D: .

DNA: TGTGCCAGCAGCTTGGGGCAGGGTTCTAATGAAAAACTGTTTTTT
CDR3: CASSLGQGSNEKLFF
size: .
J: TRBJ1-4
V: TRBV5-4
D: .

DNA: TGTGCCAGCAGCTTAGTTGGGCAGGGGGCGACTAATGAAAAACTGTTTTTT
CDR3: CASSLVGQGATNEKLFF
size: .
J: TRBJ1-4
V: TRBV7-2
D: TRBD1

DNA: TGCAGCGTTGATGGGGCAGGGGTAGCTTTCTTT
CDR3: CSVDGAGVAFF
size: .
J: TRBJ1-1
V: TRBV29-1
D: .

DNA: TGTGCCAGCAGCGTAGGAGGGGGCACCTACGAGCAGTACTTC
CDR3: CASSVGGGTYEQYF
size: .
J: TRBJ2-7
V: TRBV7-9
D: .